This is a list of T cell receptor beta chains from one sample in a study of blood T cell repertoires in COVID-19. Clones were sequenced by immunoSEQ multiplex PCR, and TCRdb holds only the in-frame ones, with some missing. The sample has about 90,000 clones, about 87% seen once. The specimen sequenced was peripheral blood. Source of these receptors: a human donor in a cohort sampled during active COVID-19. Both conserved end residues are part of each CDR3. A D gene is named only where the DNA matches it firmly. Rows give clone size only sometimes, using once, few, many, or a class for an expanded clone.

abundance | d_gene | j_gene | v_gene | CDR3aa | CDR3nt
NA | NA | TRBJ2-7 | TRBV19 | CASSIATPSGEQYF | TGTGCCAGTAGTATAGCAACTCCATCGGGAGAGCAGTACTTC
NA | NA | TRBJ2-7 | TRBV7-9 | CASETFLGAAYEQYF | TGTGCCAGCGAGACTTTTTTGGGAGCGGCCTACGAGCAGTACTTC
NA | NA | TRBJ1-1 | TRBV7-3 | CASSPTGNTEAFF | TGTGCCAGCAGCCCTACAGGGAACACTGAAGCTTTCTTT
few | NA | TRBJ2-2 | TRBV5-8 | CASTRSKLWNTGELFF | TGTGCCAGCACCCGAAGCAAGCTGTGGAACACCGGGGAGCTGTTTTTT
NA | NA | TRBJ1-2 | TRBV4-1 | CASSQARRNYGYTF | TGCGCCAGCAGCCAAGCTCGTCGGAACTATGGCTACACCTTC
few | NA | TRBJ2-1 | TRBV7-2 | CASSFGRGNEQFF | TGTGCCAGCAGCTTTGGGCGAGGGAATGAGCAGTTCTTC
NA | TRBD2 | TRBJ2-1 | TRBV5-1 | CASSLGLAGGRLDNEQFF | TGCGCCAGCAGCTTGGGACTAGCGGGGGGGCGCTTGGACAATGAGCAGTTCTTC
NA | NA | TRBJ2-1 | TRBV7-2 | CASSLSGYNEQFF | TGTGCCAGCAGCTTGTCAGGGTACAATGAGCAGTTCTTC
NA | TRBD1 | TRBJ2-5 | TRBV7-9 | CASSQPPGTGGRAQYF | TGTGCCAGCAGCCAACCACCCGGAACAGGGGGTAGGGCCCAGTACTTC
NA | NA | TRBJ1-2 | TRBV6-5 | CASCRQSQGVYGYTF | TGTGCCAGTTGTCGGCAATCCCAGGGCGTCTATGGCTACACCTTC
NA | NA | TRBJ1-5 | TRBV18 | CASSPPARGNQPQHF | TGTGCCAGCTCACCACCAGCGAGGGGCAATCAGCCCCAGCATTTT
few | TRBD1 | TRBJ1-6 | TRBV27 | CASSTGDVYNSPLHF | TGTGCCAGCAGTACAGGGGACGTTTATAATTCACCCCTCCACTTT
NA | NA | TRBJ1-2 | TRBV25-1 | CASSVGRNYGYTF | TGTGCCAGCAGTGTCGGCAGGAACTATGGCTACACCTTC
NA | NA | TRBJ1-2 | TRBV3-1/TRBV3-2 | CASSQGQGWGYTF | TGTGCCAGCAGCCAGGGCCAGGGATGGGGCTACACCTTC
once | NA | TRBJ1-2 | TRBV4-3 | CASSQATGREEGGYTF | TGCGCCAGCAGCCAAGCGACGGGCAGGGAGGAGGGTGGCTACACCTTC
NA | TRBD2 | TRBJ2-3 | TRBV6-1 | CASSEARTSGADTQYF | TGTGCCAGCAGTGAAGCGCGGACTAGCGGGGCAGATACGCAGTATTTT
NA | NA | TRBJ2-7 | TRBV2 | CASSRGRGYGEQYF | TGTGCCAGCAGCAGGGGTAGGGGTTATGGGGAGCAGTACTTC
many | NA | TRBJ2-6 | TRBV4-1 | CASSQDGQLSGANVLTF | TGCGCCAGCAGCCAAGATGGGCAGCTCTCTGGGGCCAACGTCCTGACTTTC
NA | NA | TRBJ2-5 | TRBV7-9 | CASRTDRSPLETQYF | TGTGCCAGCAGGACCGACAGGTCCCCCCTGGAGACCCAGTACTTC
NA | TRBD2 | TRBJ2-1 | TRBV5-1 | CASSLEAGSRNEQFF | TGCGCCAGCAGCTTAGAAGCGGGGTCAAGGAATGAGCAGTTCTTC
NA | TRBD1 | TRBJ1-6 | TRBV6-5 | CASSYARGPGNSPLHF | TGTGCCAGCAGTTATGCCAGGGGGCCGGGTAATTCACCCCTCCACTTT
NA | TRBD2 | TRBJ2-1 | TRBV10-1 | CASSWSSGGAHNEQFF | TGCGCCAGCAGCTGGTCTAGCGGGGGGGCCCACAATGAGCAGTTCTTC
NA | TRBD1 | TRBJ2-4 | TRBV28 | CASSLGTVIAKNIQYF | TGTGCCAGCAGTTTAGGGACAGTTATAGCCAAAAACATTCAGTACTTC
NA | TRBD1 | TRBJ2-1 | TRBV18 | CASSPLTGGSDEQFF | TGTGCCAGCTCACCACTGACAGGGGGCTCGGATGAGCAGTTCTTC
NA | TRBD1 | TRBJ2-3 | TRBV5-1 | CASRGQATTDTQYF | TGCGCCAGCAGGGGACAGGCGACCACAGATACGCAGTATTTT
once | NA | TRBJ2-1 | TRBV5-1 | CATQAGGKDEQFF | TGCGCCACCCAGGCCGGCGGGAAGGATGAGCAGTTCTTC
NA | NA | TRBJ1-1 | TRBV5-8 | CASSPQGPWSEAFF | TGTGCCAGCAGCCCCCAGGGCCCCTGGTCTGAAGCTTTCTTT
NA | NA | TRBJ2-7 | TRBV7-9 | CASSQGPYEQYF | TGTGCCAGCAGCCAGGGTCCCTACGAGCAGTACTTC